The source of this TCR beta chain is a study of human T cells and chemical hapten exposure (dated by TCRdb to the early 2020s). For the study in its entirety: For sensitization, 2% DPC in acetone was applied to a 2 cm by 2 cm area of upper inner arm skin. Throughout the roughly 26-week study period, patients were also given weekly therapeutic DPC doses on the scalp. Patch testing was done on the upper back using Finn chambers containing 0.01% DPC, and results were scored after 6 days according to International Contact Dermatitis Research Group standards. Most of the patients in the cohort were female, and the cohort covered alopecia areata with under or over 50% scalp involvement, alopecia totalis and alopecia universalis. The libraries were sequenced as a pool, and the TCR yield per sample differed mostly because of small variations in library volumes within the pool. The study tracked peripheral blood TCR repertoire changes in vivo during primary and secondary sensitization to the hapten diphenylcyclopropenone (DPC) in alopecia patients. Patient blood was sampled pre-sensitization (week 0) and at 2, 6 and about 24 weeks after DPC sensitization. For TCR sequencing, blood came from 25 to 35 alopecia patients at anywhere from one to four time points (pre-sensitization, 2, 6 and 24 weeks).

This clonotype was counted at least ten times. Its target antigen remains unknown. The sample holds no much larger clone one base away, and base qualities are not on file. Libraries came from RACE. Sequencing was performed on a NextSeq 500. Library preparation attached unique molecular identifiers to individual cDNA molecules for quantitative, reproducible TCR counting. Each blood RNA sample was used to sequence both TCR alpha and TCR beta chains. From the authors' description of their analysis: A median of about 87,000 TCRs per sample was observed, with a range of about 23,224 to 750,000. V, J and CDR3 annotation of the TCR reads was carried out using the Decombinator software suite. For the PS versus PT1 abundance plots, all samples were subsampled to the same number of TCRs (28,000). TCRs were defined as expanded if absent before sensitization and observed at least eight times at the 2-week time point. Clones were called with MiXCR by TCRdb after fastp trimmed the public reads at Q25, and only in-frame beta chains were retained. Each CDR3 protein appears once, grouped with its most common genes and DNA. The V and J calls and clone size come from TCRdb's table, not from the authors' own analysis. The sample profile shows under 65,000 distinct CDR3 sequences; around 9% of them were found once. The top ten hold roughly 4.4% of the sample.

General conclusions and limits of the study: Expanded TCRs formed significantly more large CDR3 similarity clusters than pre-sensitization or healthy control sets, consistent with antigen-driven responses. Because every patient had alopecia, a presumed autoimmune disease, the patients' immune response might differ from that of healthy individuals. A positive correlation was found between the number of PT1 expanded TCRs and patch test score, with significance reached at thresholds 8, 16 and 32 but not 4. Repeated subsampling changed both the strength of the expansion versus patch-test correlation and the threshold at which the correlation became significant. DPC sensitization did not change the number of TCRs with a frequency above 1 in 1000, and there was no evidence of changes in global repertoire structure.

The meaning of the sample's time point label: patch test 1, 2 weeks after DPC sensitization. According to the study, the label for this sample's treatment or condition signals: therapeutic diphenylcyclopropenone sensitization with weekly scalp DPC. At each patch-test visit, blood was drawn before the patch test was applied. Eligible patients were aged 18 to 70, diagnosed with alopecia, deemed suitable for DPC therapy, and excluded if pregnant. Total RNA was isolated from unfractionated whole blood collected in Tempus Blood RNA tubes. The CDR3, from cysteine to phenylalanine, totals 15 residues. CDR3 DNA is the only sequence kept; it has 45 bases, read in frame from the first base. V and J are truncated by 2 bases and 1 base respectively, leaving an intervening sequence of 10 bases. The germline V gene specifies SGHTA as CDR1 and FQGNSA as CDR2.

The sequence derives from a woman between 45 and 60 years old with alopecia areata. Some clones in this sample may be carry-over from other donors' samples. This sample comprised whole blood, obtained in connection with sensitization to the hapten diphenylcyclopropenone (DPC). In this chain, TRBV7-2 is recombined with TRBJ2-3; the D gene remains uncertain. CDR3 protein: CASSLIVIRTDTQYF. The sequenced DNA: TGTGCCAGCAGCTTAATAGTGATTCGCACAGATACGCAGTATTTT.